Listed here are 7 T cell receptor beta chains from one sample, sequenced in a study of blood T cells in healthy people across ages. The use of a sample-barcoded 5' primer and a J-beta primer mix characterized a second PCR of 7 to 11 cycles. One entry per CDR3 protein results from TCRdb running MiXCR on the 5' RACE reads. The sample consists of hundreds of thousands of distinct CDR3 sequences, 40% to 60% of them appearing once. The sequenced sample was blood. The receptors shown here come from a man aged 25 to 40 in good health.

This clonotype was picked up a small number of times. The V gene is TRBV3-1, the J gene TRBJ2-7; no clear D gene. Germline CDR1 and CDR2: LGHDT and YNNKEL (reference sequence). V was pared by 0 bases and J by 12 bases, with 15 bases between. There are 13 residues in the CDR3. The CDR3 coding sequence is TGTGCCAGCAGCCAAGATTACTGGGGTTTTCGGTACTTC. Translation gives CASSQDYWGFRYF.

The chain recombines TRBV7-2 with TRBJ1-4; D is ambiguous. Germline V gene lookup returns CDR1 SGHTA and CDR2 FQGNSA. CDR3 length: 16 amino acids. Trimming took off 1 base at V and 5 bases at J, with 14 bases between the two ends. The DNA of the CDR3 is TGTGCCAGCAGCTTAGTGGGTGGCCGTGGGAATGAAAAACTGTTTTTT. This gives the protein CASSLVGGRGNEKLFF. Full variable domain (outside the CDR3, taken from reference TRBV7-2 and TRBJ1-4): GAGVSQSPSNKVTEKGKDVELRCDPISGHTALYWYRQSLGQGLEFLIYFQGNSAPDKSGLPSDRFSAERTGGSVSTLTIQRTQQEDSAVYLCASSLVGGRGNEKLFFGSGTQLSVL.

This clonotype showed up just once. The chain links TRBV28 to TRBJ1-1, with D possibly TRBD1 on 5 matching bases. This CDR3 is 16 amino acids long. Germline loops: CDR1 MDHEN, CDR2 SYDVKM. V shed 6 bases and J shed 3 bases, with 20 bases lying between them. CDR3 coding DNA: TGTGCCAGCAGCTCCCCCGGCGGGGCCAAGGACACTGAAGCTTTCTTT. Translating it yields CASSSPGGAKDTEAFF. Looking up the rest from reference TRBV28 and TRBJ1-1 gives the full variable domain: DVKVTQSSRYLVKRTGEKVFLECVQDMDHENMFWYRQDPGLGLRLIYFSYDVKMKEKGDIPEGYSVSREKKERFSLILESASTNQTSMYLCASSSPGGAKDTEAFFGQGTRLTVV.

The chain joins TRBV29-1 to TRBJ1-2, with D hard to call. The ends were cut back, 7 bases at V and 7 bases at J, with 13 bases in the middle. In germline, CDR1 is SQVTM, CDR2 ANQGSEA. The CDR3 runs 11 residues. The CDR3 DNA is TGCAGCGCGGCCCCCTTGGGTGGCTACACCTTC. Protein: CSAAPLGGYTF.

This clonotype was picked up a small number of times. The chain uses TRBV15 and TRBJ2-5, with 7 bases identical to TRBD1. Germline CDR1 is LNHNV and CDR2 is YYDKDF (reference sequence). The CDR3 consists of 16 residues. Germline trimming cut 1 base from V and 2 bases from J; bases unmatched to any gene: 7. The CDR3 sequence is CATSRGYMGQQETQYF. The CDR3 region has the DNA TGTGCCACCAGCAGAGGGTATATGGGACAGCAAGAGACCCAGTACTTC.

The V gene is TRBV5-5, the J gene TRBJ2-3; D remains ambiguous. Trimming pared 6 bases from V and 3 bases from J, leaving 8 bases between. Germline lookup yields CDR1 SGHKS and CDR2 YYEKEE (reference sequence). The CDR3 covers 12 residues. The CDR3 nucleotides are TGTGCCAGCACCACCGAAACAGATACGCAGTATTTT. It translates to CASTTETDTQYF.

As concerns this clonotype: An end of the junction does not agree with germline; a read error may underlie this. V gene TRBV5-1 combines with J gene TRBJ2-1; D is unclear. Germline V gives CDR1 SGHRS, CDR2 YFSETQ. CDR3 length: 15 amino acids. The chain's CDR3 is CASSLETDPYNERFF. The CDR3, as DNA: TGCGCCAGCAGCTTGGAGACCGACCCCTACAATGAGCGGTTCTTC.